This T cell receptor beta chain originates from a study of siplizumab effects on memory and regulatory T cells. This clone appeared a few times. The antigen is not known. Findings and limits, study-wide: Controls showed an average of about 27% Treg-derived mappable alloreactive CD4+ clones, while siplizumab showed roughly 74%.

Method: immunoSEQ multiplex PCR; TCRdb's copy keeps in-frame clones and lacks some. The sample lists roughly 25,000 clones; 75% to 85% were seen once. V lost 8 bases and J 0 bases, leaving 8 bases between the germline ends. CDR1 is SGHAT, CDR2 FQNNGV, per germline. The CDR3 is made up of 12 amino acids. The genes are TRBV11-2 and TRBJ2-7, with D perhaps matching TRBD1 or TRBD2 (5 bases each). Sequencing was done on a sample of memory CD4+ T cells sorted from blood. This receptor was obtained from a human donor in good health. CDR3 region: CASGGSSYEQYF. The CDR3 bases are TGTGCCAGCGGGGGAAGCTCCTACGAGCAGTACTTC.